The rows below give T cell receptor beta chains drawn from one sample of a study of post-analysis software for immune sequencing data. TCRdb reprocessed the PCR reads with MiXCR, giving one entry per CDR3 protein. The top ten clones hold around 0.6% of a sample with approximately 730,000 distinct CDR3 sequences, roughly 27% of them seen once. The sequenced sample was blood. The receptors shown here come from a girl under 18 with multiple sclerosis. Both conserved end residues are part of each CDR3.

V gene | CDR3 protein
TRBV6-2/TRBV6-3 | CASSLAQLGNEQFF
TRBV29-1 | CSVQGLAGFSYNEQFF
TRBV20-1 | CSARGVGLAGSTDTQYF
TRBV29-1 | CSVETTGTSVYEQYF
TRBV29-1 | CSDTGTGEGYTF
TRBV20-1 | CSARDETAGHEQYF
TRBV24-1 | CATSDSGRAGTYNEQFF
TRBV20-1 | CSASRDDEKLFF
TRBV20-1 | CSARASGGDTDTQYF
TRBV7-2 | CASSLGSGSSTDTQYF
TRBV28 | CASALTGAANEKLFF
TRBV20-1 | CSAYLNTEAFF
TRBV12-3/TRBV12-4 | CASSLAGRQETQYF
TRBV4-2 | CASSQALGSEQFF
TRBV15 | CATSRRMGLAGTYEQYF
TRBV11-2 | CASKGLAGGYNEQFF
TRBV29-1 | CSVGTSLPYEQYF
TRBV4-3 | CASSQDLSYNEQCF
TRBV5-4 | CASSFLGRADTQYF
TRBV7-9 | CASSWGGSTSTDRQYF
TRBV7-2 | CASSSLTSGSVYEQYF
TRBV20-1 | CSVSGLAKNIQYF
TRBV7-7 | CASSWGQPGDEQFF
TRBV6-2/TRBV6-3 | CASRTPLSGDHTDTQYF
TRBV7-2 | CASSPDGPNQPQHF
TRBV29-1 | CSATGGQAYEQYF
TRBV7-2 | CASSLAGLNYGYTF
TRBV20-1 | CSPQGLAGRTDTQYF
TRBV20-1 | CSARSLGTGSYNEQFF
TRBV5-1 | CASSFTNTADTQYF
TRBV7-9 | CAGMDHSGANVLTF
TRBV9 | CASSAPPGANVLTF
TRBV15 | CATRGTGVFTDTQYF
TRBV13 | CASSLMGYNEQFF
TRBV5-1 | CASSPQGTGEKLFF
TRBV12-3/TRBV12-4 | CASSQGGSGVKQYF
TRBV5-1 | CASSGTSGSYEQYF
TRBV7-9 | CASSLGGGTF
TRBV10-2 | CASRGERAVGKLFF
TRBV5-1 | CASSLTSGNRQETQYF
TRBV4-3 | CASSQEAVGDEQFF
TRBV10-3 | CATQKGLSNQPQHF